This T cell receptor (beta chain) was sequenced for a study of T cells in Graves' hyperthyroidism and ophthalmopathy. There were TCR beta CDR3 regions amplified from RNA transcripts. First-round RT-PCR with HTBI primers amplified the TCR CDR3 region. TCRdb re-called the multiplex PCR reads through MiXCR, storing one row per CDR3 protein. There are more than 550,000 distinct CDR3 sequences in the sample; roughly a sixth occur only once, and 16% lies in the top ten. This clonotype has only a few counts. The V segment lost 1 base and the J segment 6 bases; nucleotides outside the gene matches: 8. CDR1 MNHEY and CDR2 SMNVEV come from the germline V gene (reference sequence). There are 16 residues in the CDR3.

Sequenced sample: blood. The rearrangement links TRBV27 to TRBJ1-4; 7 positions agree with TRBD1. The TCR originated in a woman aged 45-60 years with Graves' hyperthyroidism that later progressed to Graves' ophthalmopathy. The CDR3 loop reads CASSLLATGWHEKLFF. Written as DNA, the CDR3 is TGTGCCAGCAGTTTATTGGCGACAGGGTGGCATGAAAAACTGTTTTTT.